A selection of T cell receptor beta chains follows, all from one sample in a study of T-cell reconstitution after alpha-beta-depleted transplantation in children. MiXCR, applied by TCRdb to the PCR reads, yields one record per CDR3 protein. The repertoire holds around 500,000 distinct CDR3 sequences, with under 30% as singletons. The source was PBMCs, mostly from graft donor cells, collected 360 days after TCRalphabeta/CD19-depleted stem cell transplant. Receptors were obtained from a boy under two years old who had a stem cell transplant for acute myeloid leukemia, so the T cells may come from the graft donor. The conserved cysteine and the conserved F or W are not part of the CDR3 here.

v_call	cdr3_aa
TRBV4-3	ASSPDRDTGRSGDTIY
TRBV6-5	ASSYLRGSYNEQF
TRBV5-1	ASSLGIQRLNTEAF
TRBV29-1	SSGTAWAGYT
TRBV6-5	ASGRGGDTQY
TRBV12-3/TRBV12-4	ASRTGGTDTGELF
TRBV20-1	SGTPNRGNNSPLH
TRBV5-1	ASSLSADANYGYT
TRBV28	ASSPTGRPSSYNSPLH
TRBV7-2	ASSPTSGGAGELF
TRBV24-1	ATSDRPDRGYNEQF
TRBV29-1	SVVAGDGKNIQY
TRBV18	ASSQLSTRTRGRSTDTQY
TRBV12-3/TRBV12-4	ASGEAAGGYI
TRBV20-1	SAKRGQGINNEQF
TRBV20-1	SSAGQGATDTQY
TRBV15	ATSRDRRATNEKLF
TRBV12-3/TRBV12-4	ASRPGTGRGYGYT
TRBV29-1	SVRDRFTDTQY
TRBV7-9	ASSLIAGTSTDTQY
TRBV5-1	ASSPGGIVYGYT
TRBV13	ASSFSGNNEQF
TRBV7-2	ASSLGPQGYEQY
TRBV12-3/TRBV12-4	ASSDSTGGELF
TRBV12-3/TRBV12-4	ASGTRQGRIQPQH
TRBV5-1	ASSLAHRFDTQY
TRBV4-2	ASSPRTGDKNEQF
TRBV12-3/TRBV12-4	ASSGDRGRTGELF
TRBV7-3	ASSLLPGRQNTEAF
TRBV12-3/TRBV12-4	ASTLAEGYT
TRBV20-1	SASIGAGWETQY
TRBV29-1	SVLLGQGNGELF
TRBV27	ASRGRVGTDTQY
TRBV7-2	ASSLAPSGGITDTQY
TRBV7-2	ASSFPGQARYEQY
TRBV20-1	SARDLAEKLF
TRBV20-1	SARGSKGTTVA
TRBV12-3/TRBV12-4	ASTPGQSNTEAF
TRBV9	ASSVDIYQETQY
TRBV29-1	SVDGTGKYNEQF
TRBV5-1	ASSVDRGRLNEQF
TRBV5-1	ASSLGRRQPQH
TRBV7-2	ASSLGPINTEAF
TRBV29-1	SVGSPLRHYNEQF
TRBV15	ATSRDWGNTEAF